This TCR beta chain was captured in a study of T cells in Graves' hyperthyroidism and ophthalmopathy. What was amplified from RNA transcripts were TCR beta CDR3 regions. During a first-round RT-PCR of the TCR CDR3, the HTBI primer set was used. TCRdb fed the multiplex PCR reads into MiXCR, producing one record per CDR3 protein. The sample lists hundreds of thousands of distinct CDR3 sequences, approximately 36% seen once, with around 30% in the top ten. Comments on this clonotype: What it binds is not known.

Study-wide results and caveats: From stable hyperthyroidism, ophthalmopathy was separated by a 13 V-J model.

Lactation, pregnancy, other autoimmune disease or uncontrolled infection led to exclusion of patients. Clinicians diagnosed patients from clinical symptoms, serum thyroxine and TRAb, thyroid ultrasound and orbital computed tomography. Extraction of PBMCs used 10 ml of fresh peripheral blood. The CDR3 extends over 13 amino acids. Germline values: CDR1 SQVTM, CDR2 ANQGSEA. This chain uses TRBV29-1 with TRBJ2-2; D is undetermined. The clonotype comes from a woman aged 40-49 years with Graves' hyperthyroidism. The specimen was blood. CDR3 loop: CTARRLNTGELFF. Written as DNA, the CDR3 is TGCACGGCCCGACGGTTAAACACCGGGGAGCTGTTTTTT.